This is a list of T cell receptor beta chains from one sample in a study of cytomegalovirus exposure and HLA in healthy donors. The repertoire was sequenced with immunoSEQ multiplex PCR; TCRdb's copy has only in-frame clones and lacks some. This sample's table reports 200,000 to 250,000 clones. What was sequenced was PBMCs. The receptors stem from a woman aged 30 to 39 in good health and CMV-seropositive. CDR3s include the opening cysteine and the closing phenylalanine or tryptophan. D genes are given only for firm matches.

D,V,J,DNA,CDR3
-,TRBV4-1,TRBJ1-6,TGCGCCAGCAGCCAAGAGGGGGCTCGGAATTCACCCCTCCACTTT,CASSQEGARNSPLHF
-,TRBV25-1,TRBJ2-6,TGTGCCAGCAGTCCTTATTCCCAGGCAACTGGGGCCAACGTCCTGACTTTC,CASSPYSQATGANVLTF
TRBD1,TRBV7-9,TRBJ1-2,TGTGCCAGCAGCCTGGGACAGCCCTATGGCTACACCTTC,CASSLGQPYGYTF
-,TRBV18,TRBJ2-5,TGTGCCAGCCTGCTGGGGACACAAGAGACCCAGTACTTC,CASLLGTQETQYF
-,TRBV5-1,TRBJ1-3,TGCGCCAGCAGCTTGCTTGGAGCTGGAAACACCATATATTTT,CASSLLGAGNTIYF
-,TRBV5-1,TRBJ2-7,TGCGCCAGCAGCTTTTTAGCGGCACCTCCCTCCTACGAGCAGTACTTC,CASSFLAAPPSYEQYF
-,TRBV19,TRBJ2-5,TGTGCCAGTAGTATAGAGGACCGGAGGGAGACCCAGTACTTC,CASSIEDRRETQYF
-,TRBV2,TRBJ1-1,TGTGCCAGCAAGACTCGTCCGAACACTGAAGCTTTCTTT,CASKTRPNTEAFF
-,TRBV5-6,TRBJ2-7,TGTGCCAGCAGCCTCAGGGGCCAGACCTACGAGCAGTACTTC,CASSLRGQTYEQYF
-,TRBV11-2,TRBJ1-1,TGTGCCAGCAGCTTAAATTTACAGGTCGAAGCTTTCTTT,CASSLNLQVEAFF
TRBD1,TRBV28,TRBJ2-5,TGTGCCAGCAGATCGGGACAGGAACAAGAGACCCAGTACTTC,CASRSGQEQETQYF
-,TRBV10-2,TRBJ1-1,TGCGCCAGCATGGGCGTCCTAGAAGCTTTCTTT,CASMGVLEAFF
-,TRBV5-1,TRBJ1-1,TGCGCCAGCAGCTCCTCAGGGGATCACACTGAAGCTTTCTTT,CASSSSGDHTEAFF
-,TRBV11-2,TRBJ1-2,TGTGCCAGCAGCTTAGTAGTCCGGGAACCCAACTATGGCTACACCTTC,CASSLVVREPNYGYTF
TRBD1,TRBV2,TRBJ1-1,TGTGCCAGCAGACTACAGGGGAGGATGAACACTGAAGCTTTCTTT,CASRLQGRMNTEAFF
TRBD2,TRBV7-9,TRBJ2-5,TGTGCCAGCAGCTTCGATCGGAGCGGGGGGGCCTTCGAGACCCAGTACTTC,CASSFDRSGGAFETQYF
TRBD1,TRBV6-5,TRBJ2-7,TGTGCCAGCAGGAGTACAGGGGGCCATACCTACGAGCAGTACTTC,CASRSTGGHTYEQYF
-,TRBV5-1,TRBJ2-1,TGCGCCAGCAGCTTGGTAGCCCCCTCCTACAATGAGCAGTTCTTC,CASSLVAPSYNEQFF
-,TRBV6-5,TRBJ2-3,TGTGCCAGCAGCCCCCGGAGGCAGGACACAGATACGCAGTATTTT,CASSPRRQDTDTQYF
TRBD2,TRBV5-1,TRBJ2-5,TGCGCCAGCAGCATGGGGACTAGCGGCAGCCAAGAGACCCAGTACTTC,CASSMGTSGSQETQYF
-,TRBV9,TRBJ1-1,TGTGCCAGCAGCGTGCAGGATCCGAACACTGAAGCTTTCTTT,CASSVQDPNTEAFF
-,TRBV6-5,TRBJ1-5,TGTGCCAGCAGTTACTCGGGGGGGGCCAATCAGCCCCAGCATTTT,CASSYSGGANQPQHF
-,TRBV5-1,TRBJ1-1,TGCGCCAGCAGCTTTTTTTCAGGGAGGCCTGAAGCTTTCTTT,CASSFFSGRPEAFF
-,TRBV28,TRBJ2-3,TGTGCCAGCAGTTTTGTTGCGGGCACAGATACGCAGTATTTT,CASSFVAGTDTQYF
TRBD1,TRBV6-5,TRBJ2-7,TGTGCCAGCAGGAGAGGACAGGACCCCTACGAGCAGTACTTC,CASRRGQDPYEQYF
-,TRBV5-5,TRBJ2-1,TGTGCCACCAAAGGTAGCGGATGGGGACAGAGGAATGAGCAGTTCTTC,CATKGSGWGQRNEQFF
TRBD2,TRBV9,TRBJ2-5,TGTGCCAGCAGCGTAGATGGCGAGGTAGCGGGGCGAGAGACCCAGTACTTC,CASSVDGEVAGRETQYF
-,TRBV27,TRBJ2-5,TGTGCCAGCAGCTCAGGGCAGATCCCAGAGACCCAGTACTTC,CASSSGQIPETQYF
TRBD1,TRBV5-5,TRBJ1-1,TGTGCCAGCAGCTTCAGGGGGGAGAACACTGAAGCTTTCTTT,CASSFRGENTEAFF
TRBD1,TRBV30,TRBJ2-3,TGTGCCTGGGCCGACAGGGTAGATACGCAGTATTTT,CAWADRVDTQYF
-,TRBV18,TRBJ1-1,TGTGCCAGCTCACCAATTTCGACAAGAGTGAACACTGAAGCTTTCTTT,CASSPISTRVNTEAFF
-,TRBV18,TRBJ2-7,TGTGCCAGCTCACCAAGCCTCCCGGGAGCCTCCGACGAGCAGTACTTC,CASSPSLPGASDEQYF
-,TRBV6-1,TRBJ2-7,TGTGCCAGCAGCTCGACAGGCCGCTACTACGAGCAGTACTTC,CASSSTGRYYEQYF
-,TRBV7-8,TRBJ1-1,TGTGCCAGCAGCTTATCAAGGGGGAACACTGAAGCTTTCTTT,CASSLSRGNTEAFF
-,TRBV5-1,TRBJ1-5,TGCGCCAGCAGCCACACAGGACAGTCCGATCAGCCCCAGCATTTT,CASSHTGQSDQPQHF
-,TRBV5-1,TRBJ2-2,TGCGCCAGCAGCTTGAGGGGCCCGAACACCGGGGAGCTGTTTTTT,CASSLRGPNTGELFF
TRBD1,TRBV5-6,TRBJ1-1,TGTGCCAGCAGCTTGGTCGTTTGGACAGGGGGCGAGATCACTGAAGCTTTCTTT,CASSLVVWTGGEITEAFF
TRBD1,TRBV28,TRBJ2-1,TGTGCCAGCAGTGACACCGGGACAGGTTACGAGCAGTTCTTC,CASSDTGTGYEQFF
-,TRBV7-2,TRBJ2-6,TGTGCCAGCAGCGCGGACAGTAACTCTGGGGCCAACGTCCTGACTTTC,CASSADSNSGANVLTF
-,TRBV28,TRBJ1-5,TGTGCCAGCAGTTTCCAGGGTGACCAGCCCCAGCATTTT,CASSFQGDQPQHF
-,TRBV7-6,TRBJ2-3,TGTGCCAGCAGCTTGTGGGGACAAACCACAGATACGCAGTATTTT,CASSLWGQTTDTQYF
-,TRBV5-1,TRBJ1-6,TGCGCCAGCAGCTTAACAGGTGTCTCGGGCGCCTATAATTCACCCCTCCACTTT,CASSLTGVSGAYNSPLHF
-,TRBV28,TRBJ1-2,TGTGCCAGCAGTTTCAGGGGTCAAGGGGACTATGGCTACACCTTC,CASSFRGQGDYGYTF
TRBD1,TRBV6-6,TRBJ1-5,TGTGCCAGCAGAGCCGGACAGGGGTTTAGGAATCAGCCCCAGCATTTT,CASRAGQGFRNQPQHF
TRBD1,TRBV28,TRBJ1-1,TGTGCCAGCAGCGGCCGGGACAGGGGTCCCACTGAAGCTTTCTTT,CASSGRDRGPTEAFF
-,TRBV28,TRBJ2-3,TGTGCCAGCAGTTTGGAGGGGAGTGGGACAGATACGCAGTATTTT,CASSLEGSGTDTQYF
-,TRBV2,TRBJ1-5,TGTGCCAGCAGTTTGCAGGGGCAGCCCCAGCATTTT,CASSLQGQPQHF
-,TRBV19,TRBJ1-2,TGTGCCAGTACGTCCGGGAGCTTAACTAACTATGGCTACACCTTC,CASTSGSLTNYGYTF
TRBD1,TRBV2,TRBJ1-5,TGTGCCAGCAGTGAATCGCGACAGGGATCCTATAGCAATCAGCCCCAGCATTTT,CASSESRQGSYSNQPQHF
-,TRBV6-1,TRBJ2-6,TGTGCCAGCAGTGGTCCGGTCTCTGGGGCCAACGTCCTGACTTTC,CASSGPVSGANVLTF
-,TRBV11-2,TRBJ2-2,TGTGCCAGCAGCCTGTCGGGGGGCTACACCGGGGAGCTGTTTTTT,CASSLSGGYTGELFF
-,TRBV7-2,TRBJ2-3,TGTGCCAGCAGCTCTATGGGAACTAGGAGTGGAGATACGCAGTATTTT,CASSSMGTRSGDTQYF